Below are 21 T cell receptor beta chains sequenced from a single sample in a study of blood T cells in healthy people across ages. Next came a second PCR, run for about 7 to 12 cycles, which used a sample-barcoded 5' primer along with a J-beta primer mix. TCRdb used MiXCR to reprocess the 5' RACE reads, holding one entry per CDR3 protein. This table holds approximately 690,000 distinct CDR3 sequences, roughly 58% found once. The sample was blood. The receptors stem from a man between 60 and 70 years old in good health.

This clonotype was detected a few times. This rearrangement joins TRBV20-1 to TRBJ2-5; a possible D gene is TRBD1 (6 bases). The CDR3 sequence is 13 residues long. Between the trimmed V and J ends, which lost 5 bases and 3 bases, there was a span of 13 bases. Germline V lookup: CDR1 DFQATT, CDR2 SNEGSKA (reference sequence). The CDR3 is CSALWTEKETQYF. The DNA for the CDR3 is TGCAGTGCTCTTTGGACAGAGAAAGAGACCCAGTACTTC.

The chain joins TRBV6-5 to TRBJ2-3; possibly TRBD1 for D (6 bases). The germline gives CDR1 MNHEY, CDR2 SVGAGI. The length of the CDR3 is 15 residues. Trimming removed 4 bases at V and 0 bases at J, with 11 bases between. CDR3 protein: CASSSTDSSTDTQYF. The CDR3 DNA reads TGTGCCAGCAGTTCTACGGACAGCAGCACAGATACGCAGTATTTT.

The gene calls are TRBV20-1 and TRBJ2-3; no firm D call. The germline V and J ends were trimmed by 4 bases and 5 bases, with 13 bases remaining between them. The CDR3 totals 13 residues. CDR1 is DFQATT, CDR2 SNEGSKA, per germline (reference sequence). For the CDR3, the DNA is TGCAGTGCTAACACAGCCTGGGGAGATACGCAGTATTTT. Translating gives CSANTAWGDTQYF.

The rearrangement uses TRBV6-5 and TRBJ2-3; 16 bases match TRBD2. Trimming cost V 2 bases and J 7 bases; bases outside gene matches: 6. This CDR3 region has 17 residues. The V gene's germline CDR1 is MNHEY and CDR2 SVGAGI. As DNA, the CDR3 is TGTGCCAGCAGTTACGCGGGGACTAGCGGGGGGGCGAATACGCAGTATTTT. It specifies CASSYAGTSGGANTQYF.

This chain connects TRBV2 to TRBJ2-1, with a weak D call TRBD2 (5 bases). The germline V and J ends were trimmed by 7 bases and 6 bases, with 16 bases remaining between them. Per the germline V gene, CDR1 is SNHLY and CDR2 is FYNNEI. The CDR3 is 14 amino acids. CDR3: CASTEGRARNEQFF. The CDR3 DNA is TGTGCCAGCACCGAGGGAAGGGCGCGCAATGAGCAGTTCTTC.

This clonotype was seen repeatedly, ten times or more. The chain links TRBV6-1 to TRBJ2-3, with no clear D. The V end was cut by 7 bases, the J end by 0 bases, with 14 bases between. Per germline, CDR1 MNHNS and CDR2 SASEGT. There are 15 residues in the CDR3. In DNA, the CDR3 is TGTGCCAGCATCGCCGCATCCAAAAGCACAGATACGCAGTATTTT. This codes for CASIAASKSTDTQYF.

This chain links TRBV9 with TRBJ2-3, with TRBD2 identical over 7 bases. J gave up 0 bases and V 0 bases, and 7 bases lay outside the gene matches. The CDR3 loop spans 17 amino acids. From germline, CDR1 is SGDLS and CDR2 YYNGEE. CDR3: CASSVGSSGSSTDTQYF. CDR3 sequence (DNA): TGTGCCAGCAGCGTAGGAAGTAGCGGGTCTAGCACAGATACGCAGTATTTT.

The rearrangement joins TRBV11-3 to TRBJ2-2; 7 bases line up with TRBD2. The junction had 5 bases not matched to a gene; V was cut back by 6 bases and J by 7 bases. CDR1 is SGHNT and CDR2 is YENEEA in the germline V gene. The CDR3 runs 13 residues. The CDR3: CASRRGRDGELFF. As DNA, the CDR3 is TGTGCCAGCAGGCGGGGGAGGGACGGGGAGCTGTTTTTT. The variable domain in full, with the rest retrieved from reference TRBV11-3 and TRBJ2-2, is EAGVVQSPRYKIIEKKQPVAFWCNPISGHNTLYWYLQNLGQGPELLIRYENEEAVDDSQLPKDRFSAERLKGVDSTLKIQPAELGDSAVYLCASRRGRDGELFFGEGSRLTVL.

This clonotype has more than one count but fewer than ten. J is TRBJ1-6 and V is TRBV28; D is undetermined. The CDR3 is made up of 12 amino acids. Germline V CDR1 and CDR2: MDHEN, SYDVKM. Between the trimmed V and J ends, which lost 4 bases and 7 bases, there was a span of 5 bases. The CDR3 DNA follows: TGTGCCAGCAGTTCCCCCAATTCACCCCTCCACTTT. Amino acid sequence: CASSSPNSPLHF.

This sequence joins TRBV20-1 and TRBJ2-1; D may correspond to TRBD1 or TRBD2 (5 bases each). V lost 6 bases and J 6 bases, leaving 12 bases between the germline ends. Germline V lookup: CDR1 DFQATT, CDR2 SNEGSKA (reference sequence). The CDR3 covers 12 residues. CDR3 nucleotide sequence: TGCAGTGCCCAGGGACGCCTCAATGAGCAGTTCTTC. Protein sequence: CSAQGRLNEQFF.

The chain combines TRBV4-1 with TRBJ1-2; tentatively, D is TRBD1 (5 bases). The CDR3 sequence is 16 residues long. Trimming pared 1 base from V and 2 bases from J, leaving 14 bases between. From germline, CDR1 is MGHRA and CDR2 YSYEKL. This CDR3 reads CASSQAPRGANYGYTF. DNA of the CDR3: TGCGCCAGCAGCCAAGCCCCAAGGGGCGCCAACTATGGCTACACCTTC.

This clonotype has just a few counts. The chain combines TRBV25-1 with TRBJ2-7; D gene ambiguous. This CDR3 contains 13 residues. CDR1 is MGHDK and CDR2 is SYGVNS in the germline V gene. The CDR3 region is CGKRNRLSYEQYF. The CDR3 nucleotides are TGTGGGAAACGCAACCGTCTCTCCTACGAGCAGTACTTC.

The genes are TRBV9 and TRBJ2-1; D may match TRBD1 or TRBD2 (5 bases each). The germline CDR1 and CDR2 sequences are SGDLS and YYNGEE. The CDR3 spans 15 residues. V was shortened by 4 bases and J by 2 bases, with 13 bases between the two germline ends. CDR3 residues: CASSRGDWAYNEQFF. CDR3 nucleotide sequence: TGTGCCAGCAGCAGAGGGGATTGGGCCTACAATGAGCAGTTCTTC.

J is TRBJ1-4 and V is TRBV5-1, with TRBD1 identical over 8 bases. Losses at the gene ends were 4 bases for V and 10 bases for J; bases not matched to a gene: 9. Germline CDR1 SGHRS, CDR2 YFSETQ. The CDR3 consists of 14 residues. CDR3 sequence (DNA): TGCGCCAGCAGCCTGGGACAGGCAGAGGGAAAACTGTTTTTT. The encoded protein is CASSLGQAEGKLFF. The full variable domain, its missing parts supplied by reference TRBV5-1 and TRBJ1-4, is KAGVTQTPRYLIKTRGQQVTLSCSPISGHRSVSWYQQTPGQGLQFLFEYFSETQRNKGNFPGRFSGRQFSNSRSEMNVSTLELGDSALYLCASSLGQAEGKLFFGSGTQLSVL.

The V call is TRBV2, the J call TRBJ2-4; 7 bases agree with TRBD2. The CDR3 is 13 amino acids. With V trimmed by 5 bases and J by 7 bases, 5 bases remained unmatched. The germline gives CDR1 SNHLY, CDR2 FYNNEI. CDR3 in DNA: TGTGCCAGCAGTCGGGGGGTGGGGAACATTCAGTACTTC. Residues: CASSRGVGNIQYF.

J is TRBJ2-3 and V is TRBV7-9, with D possibly being TRBD1 (5 bases). There are 14 residues in the CDR3. Germline CDR1 and CDR2: SEHNR and FQNEAQ (reference sequence). The germline V and J ends were trimmed by 6 bases and 2 bases, with 12 bases remaining between them. The CDR3 spells CASSSDTYTDTQYF. The CDR3 nucleotides read TGTGCCAGCAGTTCGGACACGTACACAGATACGCAGTATTTT.

This chain connects TRBV9 to TRBJ2-2, with D possibly TRBD1 on 6 matching bases. The CDR3 runs to 15 residues. CDR1 SGDLS and CDR2 YYNGEE come from the germline V gene. Trimming left V 2 bases short and J 4 bases short, with 12 bases between. The CDR3, as DNA: TGTGCCAGCAGCGTTCGGACAGCCGGCACCGGGGAGCTGTTTTTT. It is translated as CASSVRTAGTGELFF.

This clonotype was recorded a few times. The chain couples TRBV12-3 or TRBV12-4 to TRBJ2-5; D gene ambiguous. CDR3 size: 12 residues. Trimming cost V 7 bases and J 5 bases, with 11 bases left between them. The CDR3 nucleotides read TGTGCCAGCATGCGAGGCTTCGAGACCCAGTACTTC. Residues: CASMRGFETQYF.

The chain recombines TRBV12-3 or TRBV12-4 with TRBJ2-3; D may be TRBD1 or TRBD2 (5 bases each). The CDR3 loop spans 14 amino acids. The V and J ends lost 9 bases and 4 bases respectively, with 17 bases between them. The CDR3 coding sequence is TGTGCCAGTCTGGGGCTAGCCGGGGCAGATACGCAGTATTTT. Residues: CASLGLAGADTQYF.

The rearrangement joins TRBV4-1 to TRBJ2-4, with D perhaps TRBD1 (5 bases). The J call may be mistaken, given a closer DNA end match to TRBJ2-5. CDR1 MGHRA and CDR2 YSYEKL come from the germline V gene. The CDR3 has 14 residues. The CDR3 DNA is TGCGCCAGCGGCTGGGGCGTAGGCCAAGAGACCCAGTACTTC. As protein: CASGWGVGQETQYF.

This clonotype was detected only once. The V and J genes are TRBV20-1 and TRBJ2-1; D may correspond to TRBD1 or TRBD2 (6 bases each). The CDR3 contains 13 residues. V shed 3 bases and J shed 6 bases, with 12 bases lying between them. CDR1 and CDR2 (germline): DFQATT, SNEGSKA (reference sequence). CDR3 bases: TGCAGTGCTAGCGGGGGCAGGGGCAATGAGCAGTTCTTC. Translating gives CSASGGRGNEQFF.